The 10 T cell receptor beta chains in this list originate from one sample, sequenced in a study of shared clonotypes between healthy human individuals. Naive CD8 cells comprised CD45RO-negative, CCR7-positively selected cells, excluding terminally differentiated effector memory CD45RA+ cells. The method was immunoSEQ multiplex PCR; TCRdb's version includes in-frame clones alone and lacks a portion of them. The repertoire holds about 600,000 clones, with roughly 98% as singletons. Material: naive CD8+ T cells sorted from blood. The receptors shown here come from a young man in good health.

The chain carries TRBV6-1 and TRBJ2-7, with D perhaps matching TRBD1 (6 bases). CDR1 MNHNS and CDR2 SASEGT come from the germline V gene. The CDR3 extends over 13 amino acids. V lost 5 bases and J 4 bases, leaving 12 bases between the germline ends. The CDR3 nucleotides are TGTGCCAGCAGTAACAGGGTAGTTTACGAGCAGTACTTC. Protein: CASSNRVVYEQYF.

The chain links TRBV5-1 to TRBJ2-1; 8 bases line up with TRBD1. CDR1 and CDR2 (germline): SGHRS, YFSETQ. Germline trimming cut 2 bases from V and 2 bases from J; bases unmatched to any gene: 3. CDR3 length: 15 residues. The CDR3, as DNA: TGCGCCAGCAGCTTCGAGACAGGGGCCTACAATGAGCAGTTCTTC. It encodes CASSFETGAYNEQFF.

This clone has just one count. CDR3 residues: CASSLAGPGYEQYF. In DNA form, the CDR3 reads TGTGCCAGCAGCTTAGCGGGACCAGGCTACGAGCAGTACTTC. The chain carries TRBV7-6 and TRBJ2-7; D may match TRBD1 or TRBD2 (5 bases each). CDR3 length: 14 amino acids. V was clipped by 0 bases and J by 3 bases, with 9 bases between them. The germline V gene has CDR1 SGHVS and CDR2 FNYEAQ.

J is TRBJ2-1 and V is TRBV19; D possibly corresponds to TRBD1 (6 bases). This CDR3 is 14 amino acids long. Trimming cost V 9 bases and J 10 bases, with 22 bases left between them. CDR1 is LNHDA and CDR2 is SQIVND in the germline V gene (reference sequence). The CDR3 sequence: CASTIRDKTWEQFF. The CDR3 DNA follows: TGTGCCAGCACAATTCGGGACAAAACTTGGGAGCAGTTCTTC.

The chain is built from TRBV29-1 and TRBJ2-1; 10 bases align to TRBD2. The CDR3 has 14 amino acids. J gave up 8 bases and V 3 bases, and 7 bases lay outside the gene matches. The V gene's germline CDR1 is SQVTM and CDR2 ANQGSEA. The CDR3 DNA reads TGCAGCGTTGAGGGGGCTAGCGGGAGCTATGAGCAGTTCTTC. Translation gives CSVEGASGSYEQFF.

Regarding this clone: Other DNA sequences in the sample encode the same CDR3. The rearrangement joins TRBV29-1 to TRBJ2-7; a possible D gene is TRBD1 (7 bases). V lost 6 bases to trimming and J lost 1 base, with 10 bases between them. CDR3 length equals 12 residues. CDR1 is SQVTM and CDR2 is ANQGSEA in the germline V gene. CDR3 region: CSVGGQSYEQYF. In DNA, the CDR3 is TGCAGCGTGGGGGGACAGTCCTACGAGCAGTACTTC.

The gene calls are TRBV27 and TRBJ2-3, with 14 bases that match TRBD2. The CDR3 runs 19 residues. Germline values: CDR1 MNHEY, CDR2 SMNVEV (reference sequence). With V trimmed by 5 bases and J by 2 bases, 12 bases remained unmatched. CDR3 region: CASSLRLPGLAGVTDTQYF. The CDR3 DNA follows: TGTGCCAGCAGTCTAAGACTACCGGGACTAGCGGGAGTCACAGATACGCAGTATTTT.

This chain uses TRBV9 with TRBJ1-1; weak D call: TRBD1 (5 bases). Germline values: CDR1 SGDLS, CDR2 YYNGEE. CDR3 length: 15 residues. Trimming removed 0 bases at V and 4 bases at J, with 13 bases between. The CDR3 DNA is TGTGCCAGCAGCGTAGCTGGGACGGGTGGCACTGAAGCTTTCTTT. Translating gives CASSVAGTGGTEAFF.

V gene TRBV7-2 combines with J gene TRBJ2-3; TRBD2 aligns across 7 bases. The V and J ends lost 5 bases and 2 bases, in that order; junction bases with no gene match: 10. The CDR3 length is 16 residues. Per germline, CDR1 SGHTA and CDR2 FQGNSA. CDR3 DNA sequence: TGTGCCAGCAGCCTCGGACTAGGAAGGTTCACAGATACGCAGTATTTT. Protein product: CASSLGLGRFTDTQYF. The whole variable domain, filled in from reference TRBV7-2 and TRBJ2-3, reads GAGVSQSPSNKVTEKGKDVELRCDPISGHTALYWYRQSLGQGLEFLIYFQGNSAPDKSGLPSDRFSAERTGGSVSTLTIQRTQQEDSAVYLCASSLGLGRFTDTQYFGPGTRLTVL.

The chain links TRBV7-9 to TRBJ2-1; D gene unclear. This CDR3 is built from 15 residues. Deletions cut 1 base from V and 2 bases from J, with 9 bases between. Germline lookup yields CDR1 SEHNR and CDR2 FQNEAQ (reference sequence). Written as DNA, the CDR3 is TGTGCCAGCAGCTTAGTACTTTTAACCTACAATGAGCAGTTCTTC. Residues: CASSLVLLTYNEQFF.